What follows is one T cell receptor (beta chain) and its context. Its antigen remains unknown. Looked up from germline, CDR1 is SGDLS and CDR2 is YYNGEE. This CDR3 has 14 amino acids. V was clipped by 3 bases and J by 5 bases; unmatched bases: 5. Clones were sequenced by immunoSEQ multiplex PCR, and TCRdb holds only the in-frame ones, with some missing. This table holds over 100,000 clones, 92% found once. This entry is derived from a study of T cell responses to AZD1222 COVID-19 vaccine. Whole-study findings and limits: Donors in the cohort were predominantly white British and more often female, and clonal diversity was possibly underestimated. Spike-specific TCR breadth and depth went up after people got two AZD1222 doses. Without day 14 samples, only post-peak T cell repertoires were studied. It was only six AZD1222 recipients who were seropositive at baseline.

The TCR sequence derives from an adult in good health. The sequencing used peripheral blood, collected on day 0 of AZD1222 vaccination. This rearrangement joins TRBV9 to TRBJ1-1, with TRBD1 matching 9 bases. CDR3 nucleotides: TGTGCCAGCAGCGCACAACAGGGGGCGACTGAAGCTTTCTTT. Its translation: CASSAQQGATEAFF.